The sample holds a few counts of the clone carrying this T cell receptor (beta chain). The antigen is unknown. The J segment lost 10 bases and the V segment lost 6 bases, leaving 10 bases of the junction unmatched. This CDR3 contains 14 residues. Findings and caveats of the study: Tumor Tregs overlapped most with tumor, then blood, naive CD4+ cells.

Constant-region reverse primers amplified full-length variable regions, followed by semi-nested Nested Universal Primer A PCR. Each CDR3 protein is one row after TCRdb ran MiXCR on the 5' RACE reads. The profile shows about 54,000 distinct CDR3 sequences, more than 15% of them singletons. Purified naive CD4+ T cells were depleted of CD25+ Tregs. The chain couples TRBV12-3 or TRBV12-4 to TRBJ2-1; 9 bases are shared with TRBD1. Sequencing used naive CD4+ T cells sorted from blood. Subset meaning: naive CD4+ T cells, CD4+CD45RA+CD25-. This TCR derives from a female donor with breast cancer. CDR3 in amino acids: CASSPGQGLPEQFF. The CDR3 DNA is TGTGCCAGCAGCCCGGGACAGGGTCTCCCCGAGCAGTTCTTC.